These T cell receptor beta chains were read from a single sample in a study of blood T cells in healthy people across ages. TCRdb itself ran the 5' RACE reads through MiXCR, one entry per CDR3 protein. The repertoire holds roughly 730,000 distinct CDR3 sequences, with roughly 50% as singletons. Sequencing used blood. Receptors originate from a man between 40 and 49 years old in good health. The CDR3 runs from the conserved cysteine through the conserved F or W. D genes are given only for firm matches. Where a row states a size, it is once, few, many or the class of an expanded clone; other rows omit it.

d_gene,abundance,v_gene,j_gene,CDR3nt,CDR3aa
.,.,TRBV7-6,TRBJ1-6,TGTGCCAGCAGCCGGGGTTACGATTCACCCCTCCACTTT,CASSRGYDSPLHF
.,.,TRBV15,TRBJ2-6,TGTGCCACCAGCCAGGTCACGTCTGGGGCCAACGTCCTGACTTTC,CATSQVTSGANVLTF
.,.,TRBV2,TRBJ2-1,TGTGCCAGCTGGCAGACCTACAATGAGCAGTTCTTC,CASWQTYNEQFF
TRBD1,.,TRBV15,TRBJ1-2,TGTGCCACCAGCGCAGGGGGCCCCCTGGGAGGCTACACCTTC,CATSAGGPLGGYTF
.,.,TRBV5-5,TRBJ2-3,TGTGCCAGCAGCCCCCCCGGGACAAATACGCAGTATTTT,CASSPPGTNTQYF
.,.,TRBV14,TRBJ2-3,TGTGCCAGCAGCCAAGCTAATCTTCTTATAGATACGCAGTATTTT,CASSQANLLIDTQYF
.,.,TRBV6-2/TRBV6-3,TRBJ2-1,TGTGCCAGCCAAATGAGGGGGCTAGCGTCTACTAACAATGAGCAGTTCTTC,CASQMRGLASTNNEQFF
.,.,TRBV4-3,TRBJ2-7,TGCGCCAGCAGCCAAGGTCGGCTAGCCGAGCAGTACTTC,CASSQGRLAEQYF
.,.,TRBV4-3,TRBJ2-7,TGCGCCAGCAGCCAAGATCTCCGAGATAGGGTGTACAATGAGCAGTACTTC,CASSQDLRDRVYNEQYF
.,few,TRBV27,TRBJ1-4,TGTGCCAGCAGTTTATCCCCCTTCGAGAGTAGGATACCTAATGAAAAACTGTTTTTT,CASSLSPFESRIPNEKLFF
.,few,TRBV11-3,TRBJ1-2,TGTGCCAGCAGCTTATCGACCCTTCACGGGCCTTATGGCTACACCTTC,CASSLSTLHGPYGYTF
.,.,TRBV28,TRBJ2-7,.,CASSFGAGTSENYEQYF
TRBD1,.,TRBV7-3,TRBJ2-3,TGTGCCAGCAGCTTCGGACAGGGGGCTGGTACAGATACGCAGTATTTT,CASSFGQGAGTDTQYF
.,many,TRBV7-2,TRBJ2-1,TGTGCCAGCAGCTTAGGTTCCCCTCTTTCAGAGCAGTTCTTC,CASSLGSPLSEQFF
.,.,TRBV10-3,TRBJ1-4,TGTGCCATCACCCCAGATGCAACTAATGAAAAACTGTTTTTT,CAITPDATNEKLFF
.,few,TRBV21-1,TRBJ2-6,TGTGCCAGCAGCAAAGGGGACAGGGGGACGACTGGGGCCAACGTCCTGACTTTC,CASSKGDRGTTGANVLTF
.,.,TRBV12-3/TRBV12-4,TRBJ2-1,TGTGCCAGCAGACTACACAGGGCCGCGCAGTTCTTC,CASRLHRAAQFF
.,.,TRBV4-3,TRBJ2-1,TGCGCCAGCAGCCAAGATCGCCTAGACAATGAGCAGTTCTTC,CASSQDRLDNEQFF
.,.,TRBV5-1,TRBJ2-6,TGCGCCAGCAGCTTCGGGGGCACAGGGGCCAACGTCCTGACTTTC,CASSFGGTGANVLTF
TRBD1,once,TRBV28,TRBJ2-1,TGTGCCAGCAGTTTAGCGACAGGGAATGGGCGGCAAGAGACCCAGTTCTTC,CASSLATGNGRQETQFF
TRBD2,.,TRBV9,TRBJ2-1,TGTGCCAGCAGCGCGGGGGGGCCAGGCAATGAGCGGTTCTTC,CASSAGGPGNERFF
.,.,TRBV9,TRBJ2-3,TGTGCCAGCAGCGTAGGCCGAATTTTCGCAGATACGCAGTATTTT,CASSVGRIFADTQYF
.,once,TRBV12-3/TRBV12-4,TRBJ2-6,TGTGCCAGCAGTCGCCTTATGGGATCACTCGGCTCTGGGGCCAACGTCCTGACTTTC,CASSRLMGSLGSGANVLTF
TRBD2,few,TRBV24-1,TRBJ2-7,TGTGCCACCAGTTCGACTAGCGCGACCTACGAGCAGTACTTC,CATSSTSATYEQYF
TRBD2,.,TRBV10-3,TRBJ2-7,TGTGCCATCAGTGCAGGGACTAGCCTCTACGAGCAGTACTTC,CAISAGTSLYEQYF
.,.,TRBV3-1,TRBJ1-1,TGTGCCAGCAGCCAATTAGGGGGAGGCTTAATGAACAATGAAGCTTTCTTT,CASSQLGGGLMNNEAFF
TRBD1,.,TRBV6-2/TRBV6-3,TRBJ2-2,TGTGCCAGCAGTTACCTTGTGTGGGGAGCCGGGACAGGGGACACCGGGGAGCTGTTTTTT,CASSYLVWGAGTGDTGELFF
.,.,TRBV5-1,TRBJ1-2,TGCGCCAGCAGCACCAGCGGGAATGGCTACACCTTC,CASSTSGNGYTF
.,.,TRBV29-1,TRBJ2-1,TGCAGCGTTGAGAATGGCAGAGACAATGAGCAGTTCTTC,CSVENGRDNEQFF
.,.,TRBV15,TRBJ1-2,TGTGCCACCAGCAGAGGGGCAGACTATGGCTACACCTTC,CATSRGADYGYTF
.,.,TRBV7-6,TRBJ1-2,TGTGCCAGCAGCTTAGATACAGACAAGGAGGGCTACACCTTC,CASSLDTDKEGYTF
.,few,TRBV20-1,TRBJ2-7,TGCAGTGCTAGATCAGACTCCATTACCTACGAGCAGTACTTC,CSARSDSITYEQYF
.,.,TRBV29-1,TRBJ2-5,TGCAGCGTGGACTTTAACCAAGAGACCCAGTACTTC,CSVDFNQETQYF